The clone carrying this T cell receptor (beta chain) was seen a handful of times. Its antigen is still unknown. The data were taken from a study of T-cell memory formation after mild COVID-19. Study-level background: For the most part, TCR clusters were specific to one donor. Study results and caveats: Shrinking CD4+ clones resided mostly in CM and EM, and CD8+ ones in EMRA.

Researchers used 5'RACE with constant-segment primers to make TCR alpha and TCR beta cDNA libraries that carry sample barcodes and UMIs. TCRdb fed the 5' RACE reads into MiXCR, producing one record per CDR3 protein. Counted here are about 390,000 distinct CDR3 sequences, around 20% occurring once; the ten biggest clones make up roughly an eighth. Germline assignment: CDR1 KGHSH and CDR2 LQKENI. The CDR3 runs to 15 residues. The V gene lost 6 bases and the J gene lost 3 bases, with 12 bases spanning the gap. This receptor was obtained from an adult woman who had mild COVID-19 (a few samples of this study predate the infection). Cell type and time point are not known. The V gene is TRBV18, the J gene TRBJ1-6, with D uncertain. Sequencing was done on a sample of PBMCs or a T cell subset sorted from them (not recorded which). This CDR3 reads CASSPRESYNSPLHF. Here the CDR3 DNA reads TGTGCCAGCTCCCCTCGTGAAAGCTATAATTCACCCCTCCACTTT.